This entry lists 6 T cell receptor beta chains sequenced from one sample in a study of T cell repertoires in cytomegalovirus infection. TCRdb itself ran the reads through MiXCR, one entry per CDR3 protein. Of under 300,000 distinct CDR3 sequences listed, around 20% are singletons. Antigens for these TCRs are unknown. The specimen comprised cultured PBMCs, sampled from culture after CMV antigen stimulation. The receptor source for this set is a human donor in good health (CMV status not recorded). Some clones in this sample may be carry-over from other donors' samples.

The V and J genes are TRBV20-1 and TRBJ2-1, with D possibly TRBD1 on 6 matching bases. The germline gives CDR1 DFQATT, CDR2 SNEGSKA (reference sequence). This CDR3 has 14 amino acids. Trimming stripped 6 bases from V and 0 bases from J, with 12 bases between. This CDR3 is CSAEADSSYNEQFF. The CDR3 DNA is TGCAGTGCCGAAGCGGACAGCTCCTACAATGAGCAGTTCTTC.

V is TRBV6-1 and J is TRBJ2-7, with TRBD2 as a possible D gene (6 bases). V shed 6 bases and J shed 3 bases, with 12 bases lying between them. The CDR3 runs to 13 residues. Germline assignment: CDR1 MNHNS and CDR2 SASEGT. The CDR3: CASRPGLLYEQYF. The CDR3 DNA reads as TGTGCCAGCAGGCCGGGACTGCTCTACGAGCAGTACTTC.

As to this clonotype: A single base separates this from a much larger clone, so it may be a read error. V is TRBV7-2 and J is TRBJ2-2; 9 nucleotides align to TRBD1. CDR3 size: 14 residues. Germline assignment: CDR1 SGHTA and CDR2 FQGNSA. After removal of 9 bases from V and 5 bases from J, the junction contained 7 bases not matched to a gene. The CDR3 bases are TGTGCCAGAGGGCGGGACAGGGTTACCGGGGAGCTGTTTTTT. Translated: CARGRDRVTGELFF.

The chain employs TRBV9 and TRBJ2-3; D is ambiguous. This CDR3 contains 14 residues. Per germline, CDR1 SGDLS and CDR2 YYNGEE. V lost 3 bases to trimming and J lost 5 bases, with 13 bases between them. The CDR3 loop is CASSATDQIDTQYF. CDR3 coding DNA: TGTGCCAGCAGCGCCACCGACCAGATAGATACGCAGTATTTT.

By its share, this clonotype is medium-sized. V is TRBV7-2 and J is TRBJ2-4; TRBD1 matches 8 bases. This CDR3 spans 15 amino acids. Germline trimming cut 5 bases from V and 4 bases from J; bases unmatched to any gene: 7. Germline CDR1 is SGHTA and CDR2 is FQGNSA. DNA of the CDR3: TGTGCCAGCAGCCCAAGGGGACAGGAGAAAAACATTCAGTACTTC. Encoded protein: CASSPRGQEKNIQYF.

As DNA, the CDR3 is TGTGCCAGCAGCTTCCGGGACAGGGGGGATGAAAAACTGTTTTTT. Translated, it gives CASSFRDRGDEKLFF. The genes are TRBV7-9 and TRBJ1-4, with 11 bases that match TRBD1. The CDR3 runs to 15 residues. Germline CDR1 reads SEHNR; CDR2 reads FQNEAQ (reference sequence). The trim removed 3 bases at V and 6 bases at J, leaving 3 bases unmatched.